Below are 5 T cell receptor beta chains sequenced from a single sample in a study of cytomegalovirus exposure and HLA in healthy donors. Amplification used 60 Vbeta primers and 13 Jbeta primers. Repertoires were generated with immunoSEQ multiplex PCR, while TCRdb's copy carries only in-frame clones and drops some. The sample contains some 180,000 clones, approximately 9.5% of which appear only once. The sequencing sample was made of PBMCs. The receptors shown here come from a woman aged 25 to 39 in good health and CMV-seropositive.

This sequence joins TRBV10-3 and TRBJ2-5; 9 bases match TRBD1. Germline lookup yields CDR1 ENHRY and CDR2 SYGVKD. This CDR3 is built from 15 residues. The J segment lost 4 bases and the V segment lost 3 bases, leaving 6 bases of the junction unmatched. Here the CDR3 DNA reads TGTGCCATCAGTGAACTTACAGGGGGCCCAGAGACCCAGTACTTC. The encoded protein is CAISELTGGPETQYF.

This clone was observed a few times. The rearrangement links TRBV4-2 to TRBJ2-3; 14 nucleotides align to TRBD2. CDR3 length: 15 residues. Germline V gene lookup returns CDR1 LGHNA and CDR2 YNFKEQ. V lost 8 bases and J lost 3; bases outside the gene matches: 4. CDR3 DNA sequence: TGTGCCAGCCGACTAGCGGGAGGGGGAACAGATACGCAGTATTTT. Amino acids: CASRLAGGGTDTQYF.

The genes are TRBV7-8 and TRBJ1-5; D remains ambiguous. The CDR3 is 20 residues long. Germline V CDR1 and CDR2: SGHVS, FQNEAQ. Trimming took 2 bases from V and 3 from J, leaving 26 bases between them. The CDR3 sequence: CASSLNRQTHQGSPNQPQHF. The CDR3, as DNA: TGTGCCAGCAGCTTAAATCGACAAACCCATCAAGGCTCCCCCAATCAGCCCCAGCATTTT. Variable domain in full (rest from reference TRBV7-8 and TRBJ1-5): GAGVSQSPRYKVAKRGQDVALRCDPISGHVSLFWYQQALGQGPEFLTYFQNEAQLDKSGLPSDRFFAERPEGSVSTLKIQRTQQEDSAVYLCASSLNRQTHQGSPNQPQHFGDGTRLSIL.

The J gene is TRBJ1-2, the V gene TRBV10-3; 7 bases match TRBD1. V trimming: 3 bases; J trimming: 6 bases; junction bases outside the gene matches: 7. Per the germline V gene, CDR1 is ENHRY and CDR2 is SYGVKD. The CDR3 extends over 14 amino acids. Here the CDR3 reads CAISDRQGWDGYTF. The CDR3 bases are TGTGCCATCAGTGACCGACAGGGCTGGGATGGCTACACCTTC.

A single count supports this clone. CDR3 bases: TGTGCCAGCAGTGTACAGGTCGACGGGGAGCTGTTTTTT. Translating gives CASSVQVDGELFF. The chain links TRBV6-4 to TRBJ2-2, with D tentatively TRBD1 (5 bases). V was cut by 4 bases and J by 7 bases, with 10 bases left in between. There are 13 residues in the CDR3. CDR1 and CDR2 from the germline V gene are MRHNA and SNTAGT.